A single sample is the source of the 28 T cell receptor beta chains below, sequenced in a study of blood T cell repertoires in COVID-19. The table came from immunoSEQ multiplex PCR; TCRdb's copy has only in-frame clones and leaves some out. The profile shows roughly 380,000 clones, around nine tenths of them singletons. What was sequenced was peripheral blood. The receptors shown here come from a woman between 40 and 50 years old with COVID-19, enrolled during active disease.

This clone was seen just once. The chain joins TRBV9 to TRBJ1-1, with a possible D match to TRBD1 (5 bases). The germline V and J ends were trimmed by 2 bases and 3 bases, with 8 bases remaining between them. Germline loops: CDR1 SGDLS, CDR2 YYNGEE. The CDR3 consists of 13 residues. Written as DNA, the CDR3 is TGTGCCAGCAGCGTTCAAGGGGACACTGAAGCTTTCTTT. As protein: CASSVQGDTEAFF.

This CDR3 reads CASRGTGLGSEQYF. The CDR3 bases are TGTGCCAGCCGGGGGACAGGGCTGGGCTCCGAGCAGTACTTC. The chain links TRBV27 to TRBJ2-7, with 9 bases that match TRBD1. This CDR3 is 14 amino acids long. After removal of 8 bases from V and 6 bases from J, the junction contained 11 bases not matched to a gene. Germline assignment: CDR1 MNHEY and CDR2 SMNVEV (reference sequence).

The chain carries TRBV5-4 and TRBJ2-2; TRBD1 might be the D (5 bases). V lost 0 bases to trimming and J lost 4 bases, with 10 bases between them. Germline V gene data show CDR1 as SGHNT and CDR2 as YYREEE (reference sequence). This CDR3 is 15 amino acids long. The CDR3 reads CASSLVGVSTGELFF. In nucleotides, the CDR3 is TGTGCCAGCAGCTTGGTAGGGGTGAGCACCGGGGAGCTGTTTTTT.

This chain joins TRBV6-2 or TRBV6-3 and TRBJ1-6; D remains ambiguous. CDR3 length: 16 residues. Germline V CDR1 and CDR2: MNHEY, SVGEGT. V dropped 0 bases and J dropped 10 bases, with 16 bases sitting between them. The CDR3 spells CASSYSNPGNWSPLHF. The CDR3 DNA follows: TGTGCCAGCAGTTACTCGAACCCGGGGAATTGGTCACCCCTCCACTTT.

The V call is TRBV25-1, the J call TRBJ2-1; possible D gene TRBD1, 5 bases. This CDR3 is 14 amino acids long. From germline, CDR1 is MGHDK and CDR2 SYGVNS. Trimming shortened V by 5 bases and J by 0 bases, and 8 bases separated the two germline ends. The CDR3: CASSQGISYNEQFF. Written as DNA, the CDR3 is TGTGCCAGCAGTCAGGGAATCTCCTACAATGAGCAGTTCTTC.

CDR3 in amino acids: CASSPTGTGGLPGANVLTF. CDR3 DNA sequence: TGTGCCAGCAGCCCAACCGGGACAGGGGGCCTCCCTGGGGCCAACGTCCTGACTTTC. The chain is built from TRBV7-3 and TRBJ2-6; TRBD1 aligns across 12 bases. The CDR3 has 19 residues. Germline assignment: CDR1 SGHTA and CDR2 FQGTGA. J was trimmed by 2 bases and V by 5 bases; bases with no gene match: 10.

This clone showed up just once. The rearrangement links TRBV5-1 to TRBJ2-1; 11 positions match TRBD2. Looked up from germline, CDR1 is SGHRS and CDR2 is YFSETQ. J gave up 0 bases and V 7 bases, and 9 bases lay outside the gene matches. The CDR3 has 17 amino acids. CDR3 coding DNA: TGCGCCAGCGGAGGGGTACTAGCGGGGGTCTCCTACAATGAGCAGTTCTTC. Its translation is CASGGVLAGVSYNEQFF. Full variable domain (missing parts from reference TRBV5-1 and TRBJ2-1): KAGVTQTPRYLIKTRGQQVTLSCSPISGHRSVSWYQQTPGQGLQFLFEYFSETQRNKGNFPGRFSGRQFSNSRSEMNVSTLELGDSALYLCASGGVLAGVSYNEQFFGPGTRLTVL.

In its sample, this clone was seen once. The chain is built from TRBV4-2 and TRBJ2-1; 7 bases match TRBD2. Germline trimming cut 1 base from V and 9 bases from J; bases unmatched to any gene: 15. This CDR3 has 17 residues. Germline loops: CDR1 LGHNA, CDR2 YNFKEQ. The DNA for the CDR3 is TGTGCCAGCAGCCAAGGTCACGGGGGGTCAACACGGGGTGAGCAGTTCTTC. Translation: CASSQGHGGSTRGEQFF.

The chain is built from TRBV11-2 and TRBJ1-5, with 9 bases aligning to TRBD1. Germline V gives CDR1 SGHAT, CDR2 FQNNGV. The CDR3 contains 15 residues. J gave up 7 bases and V 4 bases, and 8 bases lay outside the gene matches. The CDR3: CASSSLVGQGQPQHF. The DNA of the CDR3 is TGTGCCAGCAGCTCGCTAGTGGGACAGGGACAGCCCCAGCATTTT. The full variable domain, in which reference TRBV11-2 and TRBJ1-5 provide the parts outside the CDR3, is EAGVAQSPRYKIIEKRQSVAFWCNPISGHATLYWYQQILGQGPKLLIQFQNNGVVDDSQLPKDRFSAERLKGVDSTLKIQPAKLEDSAVYLCASSSLVGQGQPQHFGDGTRLSIL.

The CDR3 region is CASSYTEGPRYF. CDR3 coding DNA: TGTGCCAGCAGCTATACGGAGGGCCCAAGGTACTTC. The rearrangement uses TRBV5-6 and TRBJ2-7; possibly TRBD2 for D (6 bases). The germline V and J ends were trimmed by 3 bases and 12 bases, with 16 bases remaining between them. This CDR3 comprises 12 residues. Germline V CDR1 and CDR2: SGHDT, YYEEEE. Full variable domain (outside the CDR3, taken from reference TRBV5-6 and TRBJ2-7): DAGVTQSPTHLIKTRGQQVTLRCSPKSGHDTVSWYQQALGQGPQFIFQYYEEEERQRGNFPDRFSGHQFPNYSSELNVNALLLGDSALYLCASSYTEGPRYFGPGTRLTVT.

The V gene is TRBV6-5, the J gene TRBJ1-2; no definite D call. This CDR3 is 13 amino acids long. Germline CDR1 and CDR2: MNHEY and SVGAGI. V shed 6 bases and J shed 4 bases, with 12 bases lying between them. The CDR3 DNA follows: TGTGCCAGCAGGCGCGGAGTGGTCTATGGCTACACCTTC. It yields the protein CASRRGVVYGYTF.

This clone occurred once. V gene TRBV24-1 combines with J gene TRBJ2-1, with D possibly TRBD1 on 6 matching bases. The CDR3 length is 15 residues. Germline CDR1 KGHDR, CDR2 SFDVKD. The germline V and J ends were trimmed by 6 bases and 4 bases, with 15 bases remaining between them. CDR3 bases: TGTGCCACCAGTACCCCGGTAGGGGGATACAATGAGCAGTTCTTC. Its translation is CATSTPVGGYNEQFF.

The chain carries TRBV28 and TRBJ1-5, with a tentative D call TRBD1 (5 bases). From germline, CDR1 is MDHEN and CDR2 SYDVKM. With 5 bases removed from V and 2 bases from J, the gap between germline ends came to 13 bases. This CDR3 region has 15 residues. Written as DNA, the CDR3 is TGTGCCAGCAGTGGGGCGGGGGACGGCAATCAGCCCCAGCATTTT. It translates to CASSGAGDGNQPQHF. Full variable domain (rest looked up from reference TRBV28 and TRBJ1-5): DVKVTQSSRYLVKRTGEKVFLECVQDMDHENMFWYRQDPGLGLRLIYFSYDVKMKEKGDIPEGYSVSREKKERFSLILESASTNQTSMYLCASSGAGDGNQPQHFGDGTRLSIL.

The V call is TRBV5-1, the J call TRBJ2-1; TRBD2 matches 10 bases. The CDR3 is 15 amino acids. Germline-derived CDR1 and CDR2 are SGHRS and YFSETQ. Trimming removed 2 bases from V and 8 bases from J; junction bases left unmatched: 7. In DNA, the CDR3 is TGCGCCAGCAGCTTTGGGCTAGCGGGAGTTGATGAGCAGTTCTTC. It specifies CASSFGLAGVDEQFF.

The rearrangement links TRBV20-1 to TRBJ2-1, with TRBD2 identical over 8 bases. The CDR3 spans 14 residues. The V and J ends lost 3 bases and 4 bases, in that order; junction bases with no gene match: 5. Germline V gene data show CDR1 as DFQATT and CDR2 as SNEGSKA (reference sequence). CDR3 DNA: TGCAGTGCTAGTGCTAGCGGGTCGTACAATGAGCAGTTCTTC. Its protein is CSASASGSYNEQFF.

The chain joins TRBV6-2 or TRBV6-3 to TRBJ2-1, with TRBD1 matching 8 bases. The CDR3 runs to 17 residues. V was pared by 4 bases and J by 0 bases, with 8 bases of the junction left unmatched. Germline-derived CDR1 and CDR2 are MNHEY and SVGEGT. CDR3 region: CASSSHQGASSYNEQFF. CDR3 nucleotide sequence: TGTGCCAGCAGTTCACATCAGGGGGCGAGCTCCTACAATGAGCAGTTCTTC.

The chain joins TRBV4-3 to TRBJ2-1; D is perhaps TRBD2 (7 bases). CDR1 LGHNA and CDR2 YSLEER come from the germline V gene. The CDR3 length is 16 residues. With 0 bases removed from V and 6 bases from J, the gap between germline ends came to 15 bases. CDR3 sequence: CASSQDLGGGPNEQFF. The CDR3 DNA reads TGCGCCAGCAGCCAAGATTTGGGCGGGGGCCCCAATGAGCAGTTCTTC.

V is TRBV19 and J is TRBJ1-5; 7 nucleotides align to TRBD1. The germline gives CDR1 LNHDA, CDR2 SQIVND (reference sequence). The CDR3 length is 15 residues. The V segment lost 2 bases and the J segment 5 bases; nucleotides outside the gene matches: 6. This chain's CDR3 is CASSISTGAHQPQHF. Written as DNA, the CDR3 is TGTGCCAGTAGTATAAGCACAGGGGCGCATCAGCCCCAGCATTTT.

This clone was counted a single time. The chain couples TRBV18 to TRBJ2-2, with D possibly being TRBD2 (5 bases). The CDR3 spans 15 residues. In germline, CDR1 is KGHSH, CDR2 LQKENI. Trimming took off 2 bases at V and 2 bases at J, with 9 bases between the two ends. CDR3 DNA: TGTGCCAGCTCACCATCGAGGGTCAACACCGGGGAGCTGTTTTTT. It translates to CASSPSRVNTGELFF. The whole variable domain, filled in from reference TRBV18 and TRBJ2-2, reads NAGVMQNPRHLVRRRGQEARLRCSPMKGHSHVYWYRQLPEEGLKFMVYLQKENIIDESGMPKERFSAEFPKEGPSILRIQQVVRGDSAAYFCASSPSRVNTGELFFGEGSRLTVL.

The chain uses TRBV6-5 and TRBJ2-1, with D perhaps TRBD2 (7 bases). This CDR3 spans 15 amino acids. Between the trimmed V and J ends, which lost 5 bases and 7 bases, there was a span of 18 bases. Germline V lookup: CDR1 MNHEY, CDR2 SVGAGI. CDR3 sequence (DNA): TGTGCCAGCAGTCCAAGGGGGGGAATCGGAAATGAGCAGTTCTTC. This translates into CASSPRGGIGNEQFF.

This CDR3 reads CSASLDTSTVSNQPQHF. CDR3 sequence (DNA): TGCAGTGCTAGTTTGGATACTTCAACAGTCAGCAATCAGCCCCAGCATTTT. The V gene is TRBV20-1, the J gene TRBJ1-5; D gene uncertain. Trimming cost V 3 bases and J 1 base, with 19 bases left between them. Germline values: CDR1 DFQATT, CDR2 SNEGSKA (reference sequence). This CDR3 is 17 amino acids long.

The chain carries TRBV19 and TRBJ2-5; D is undetermined. Germline V lookup: CDR1 LNHDA, CDR2 SQIVND (reference sequence). CDR3 length: 13 residues. V was shortened by 7 bases and J by 0 bases, with 9 bases between the two germline ends. The CDR3 DNA reads as TGTGCCAGTAATCACAGACACCAAGAGACCCAGTACTTC. Protein product: CASNHRHQETQYF.

V is TRBV6-5 and J is TRBJ2-7; 8 nucleotides line up with TRBD1. This CDR3 has 11 amino acids. J gave up 12 bases and V 8 bases, and 9 bases lay outside the gene matches. Germline V lookup: CDR1 MNHEY, CDR2 SVGAGI. CDR3 DNA: TGTGCCAGCGAGCCGACAGGGGTCGCGTACTTC. This codes for CASEPTGVAYF.

V gene TRBV28 combines with J gene TRBJ1-2; D may be TRBD1 (6 bases). Germline V gene data show CDR1 as MDHEN and CDR2 as SYDVKM. This CDR3 region has 12 residues. Trimming took 8 bases from V and 6 from J, leaving 13 bases between them. The CDR3, as DNA: TGTGCCAGCCGCAGCGGGGGCGATGGCTACACCTTC. Translated: CASRSGGDGYTF.

The chain recombines TRBV9 with TRBJ1-6; D remains unclear. This CDR3 region has 15 residues. V dropped 4 bases and J dropped 4 bases, with 12 bases sitting between them. The germline V gene has CDR1 SGDLS and CDR2 YYNGEE. Written as DNA, the CDR3 is TGTGCCAGCAGCCACGGGAAGGGTTATAATTCACCCCTCCACTTT. This encodes CASSHGKGYNSPLHF.

This clone appeared a single time. The chain has TRBV2 and TRBJ1-5; 9 bases map to TRBD1. V lost 8 bases and J lost 2; bases outside the gene matches: 4. The CDR3 has 14 residues. The V gene's germline CDR1 is SNHLY and CDR2 FYNNEI. This CDR3 is CASQRTGGNQPQHF. In DNA form, the CDR3 reads TGTGCCAGCCAGCGGACAGGGGGCAATCAGCCCCAGCATTTT.

The J gene is TRBJ1-5, the V gene TRBV6-2 or TRBV6-3, with 7 bases that match TRBD1. The CDR3 length is 14 residues. The germline V gene encodes CDR1 MNHEY and CDR2 SVGEGT. V trimming: 3 bases; J trimming: 6 bases; junction bases outside the gene matches: 5. The DNA of the CDR3 is TGTGCCAGCAGTTATAGCCAGGGGGGTCAGCCCCAGCATTTT. Its protein product is CASSYSQGGQPQHF.

This sequence joins TRBV18 and TRBJ2-7; 13 bases align to TRBD2. Germline CDR1 KGHSH, CDR2 LQKENI. There are 16 residues in the CDR3. V lost 5 bases, J lost 4 bases, and 8 bases stayed unmatched. This chain's CDR3 is CASSAGTSGISYEQYF. Written as DNA, the CDR3 is TGTGCCAGCTCAGCCGGGACTAGCGGGATCAGTTACGAGCAGTACTTC.